This T cell receptor beta chain was sequenced for a study of blood T cells in healthy people across ages. The sample holds many counts of this clonotype. As yet, its antigen is unknown. Every sample yielded at least 6.5 million isolated PBMCs. CDR3 length equals 15 residues. Germline CDR1 and CDR2: SGHAT and FQDESV (reference sequence). V shed 3 bases and J 4 bases; nucleotides not matched to a gene: 4. Broader study findings: For the donors, CMV status was unknown and possibly confounded expanded clonotype changes.

A second PCR of roughly 7 to 11 cycles used a sample-barcoded 5' primer and a J-beta primer mix. A template-switch adaptor containing 12 random nucleotides labeled each cDNA molecule. MiXCR, run by TCRdb on the 5' RACE reads, gives a single entry per CDR3 protein. The sample holds approximately 760,000 distinct CDR3 sequences; 20% to 25% are singletons and the top ten take roughly a tenth. These data were likewise used in another study, on T cells of mothers and their children.

This sequence originates from a boy younger than 18 in good health. The sequenced sample consisted of blood. The chain combines TRBV11-1 with TRBJ1-4, with 8 bases identical to TRBD1. In DNA form, the CDR3 reads TGTGCCAGCAGCTTTGGACAGGGATATAATGAAAAACTGTTTTTT. Its protein product is CASSFGQGYNEKLFF.